This T cell receptor (beta chain) appears in the sequencing data of a study of blood T cell repertoires in COVID-19. Study context: COVID-19 samples collected from the United States, Italy and Spain covered acute and convalescent phases. In each case, the material was cDNA or gDNA derived from T cells, B-cell-depleted T cells, or PBMCs.

By share, this clone counts as medium-sized. Original methodology: Using reference gene primer amplification, nucleated cell counts were estimated. Assay: immunoSEQ multiplex PCR; the TCRdb copy retains only in-frame clones and omits some. V, J and clone size reflect that table, while D and trimming were determined from the DNA. In the table there are 35,000 to 55,000 clones, about 91% of which are singletons. The V segment lost 5 bases and the J segment 5 bases; nucleotides outside the gene matches: 9. From germline, CDR1 is SEHNR and CDR2 FQNEAQ (reference sequence). The CDR3 is made up of 15 amino acids.

The clonotype originates from a human donor in a cohort sampled during active COVID-19. Sequencing used peripheral blood. The rearrangement links TRBV7-9 to TRBJ2-1; 7 bases fit TRBD2. The CDR3, as DNA: TGTGCCAGCAGCGCTCCCCTAGCGGTAGACAATGAGCAGTTCTTC. It encodes CASSAPLAVDNEQFF.